One T cell receptor (beta chain) is described in this entry. Its antigen remains unknown. The PCR used 60 Vbeta and 13 Jbeta primers. Profiled with immunoSEQ multiplex PCR; TCRdb holds only in-frame clones, not every one. Of under 250,000 clones listed, 60% to 80% are singletons. CDR1 is MGHRA and CDR2 is YSYEKL in the germline V gene. CDR3 length: 14 residues. V was shortened by 1 base and J by 3 bases, with 10 bases between the two germline ends. The sample originates from a study of cytomegalovirus exposure and HLA in healthy donors. Findings and limits, study-wide: Sequencing probably produced one cluster of sequence variants that were highly shared. A later look showed TCR association rates differing by HLA locus, highest for DRB1 and lowest for HLA-C. The study flagged 150 to 200 TCR beta chains as cytomegalovirus-associated. Some V segments could not be told apart, so they were left out, TRBV6-2 and TRBV6-3 among them.

The rearrangement uses TRBV4-1 and TRBJ2-7; weak D call: TRBD2 (5 bases). The clonotype was recovered from a male donor in good health and CMV-seronegative. Material for sequencing was PBMCs. The CDR3 sequence is CASSQVDSRYEQYF. For the CDR3, the DNA is TGCGCCAGCAGCCAAGTGGACTCCCGCTACGAGCAGTACTTC.